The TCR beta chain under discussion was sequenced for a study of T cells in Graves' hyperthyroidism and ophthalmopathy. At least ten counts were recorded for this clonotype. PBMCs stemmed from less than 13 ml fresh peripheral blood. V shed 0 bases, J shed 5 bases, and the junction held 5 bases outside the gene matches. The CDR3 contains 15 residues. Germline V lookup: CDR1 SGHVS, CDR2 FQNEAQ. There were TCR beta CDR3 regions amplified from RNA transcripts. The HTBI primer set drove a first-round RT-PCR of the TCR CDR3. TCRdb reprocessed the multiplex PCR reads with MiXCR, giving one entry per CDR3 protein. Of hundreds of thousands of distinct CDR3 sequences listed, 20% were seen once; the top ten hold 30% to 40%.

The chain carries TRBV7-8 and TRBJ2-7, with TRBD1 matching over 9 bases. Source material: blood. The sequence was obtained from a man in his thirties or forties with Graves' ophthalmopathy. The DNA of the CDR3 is TGTGCCAGCAGCTTAGCCCGGACAGGGGTCCACGAGCAGTACTTC. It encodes CASSLARTGVHEQYF.